The 19 T cell receptor beta chains given below trace back to one sample, sequenced in a study of OX40 agonist ivuxolimab in advanced cancers. Receptor libraries were prepared by the immunoSEQ multiplex PCR assay. As stored in TCRdb, this immuneACCESS dataset retains in-frame rearrangements with V and J assigned. A fraction of the clones does not appear; measured against another copy, unresolved V genes explain less than half of the discrepancy, and the remainder lacks a known reason. This sample lists about 100,000 clones; 94% were detected once. Jointly, the top ten make up around 0.17% of the sample. Source: CD4+ or CD8+ T cells sorted from blood, taken in a trial of the OX40 agonist ivuxolimab. These receptors were taken from an adult with an advanced solid tumor such as melanoma, head and neck, liver or kidney cancer.

The CDR3 nucleotides are TGTGCCAGCGGAAAACTTACAGGATATGGCTACACCTTC. Translation: CASGKLTGYGYTF. This chain joins TRBV6-5 and TRBJ1-2, with a weak D call TRBD1 (5 bases). V dropped 8 bases and J dropped 5 bases, with 15 bases sitting between them. Germline lookup yields CDR1 MNHEY and CDR2 SVGAGI. CDR3 length equals 13 residues.

The V gene is TRBV30, the J gene TRBJ1-2; D is perhaps TRBD1 (5 bases). The V gene lost 2 bases and the J gene lost 7 bases, with 20 bases spanning the gap. Germline V gene lookup returns CDR1 GTSNPN and CDR2 SVGIG (reference sequence). The CDR3 runs 15 residues. CDR3 DNA sequence: TGTGCCTGGAGTACTCCTAAGGGCAGGGTTCGTGGCTACACCTTC. Amino acid sequence: CAWSTPKGRVRGYTF.

The gene calls are TRBV18 and TRBJ2-5; TRBD1 matches at 11 bases. V shed 3 bases and J 5 bases; nucleotides not matched to a gene: 5. This CDR3 region has 15 residues. Looked up from germline, CDR1 is KGHSH and CDR2 is LQKENI. The chain's CDR3 is CASSPGGQGVETQYF. The CDR3 DNA follows: TGTGCCAGCTCACCCGGGGGACAGGGGGTCGAGACCCAGTACTTC.

The rearrangement uses TRBV6-6 and TRBJ1-2, with no clear D. V lost 8 bases, J lost 5 bases, and 15 bases lay in between. The CDR3 extends over 13 amino acids. Germline lookup yields CDR1 MNHNY and CDR2 SVGAGI (reference sequence). The CDR3 reads CASSPAVKYGYTF. The CDR3 nucleotides are TGTGCCAGCTCCCCGGCGGTAAAGTATGGCTACACCTTC.

J is TRBJ2-1 and V is TRBV7-9; 9 bases match TRBD2. Germline trimming cut 5 bases from V and 2 bases from J; bases unmatched to any gene: 4. Germline V gives CDR1 SEHNR, CDR2 FQNEAQ (reference sequence). This CDR3 contains 15 residues. The CDR3 sequence is CASSPRGGAYNEQFF. For the CDR3, the DNA is TGTGCCAGCAGCCCGCGGGGGGGCGCCTACAATGAGCAGTTCTTC.

The chain combines TRBV28 with TRBJ2-3; 8 bases fit TRBD2. This CDR3 spans 15 amino acids. Germline V gene sequence: CDR1 MDHEN, CDR2 SYDVKM. The V segment lost 8 bases and the J segment 0 bases; nucleotides outside the gene matches: 7. CDR3 nucleotide sequence: TGTGCCAGCTATCATAGCGGGACTAGCACAGATACGCAGTATTTT. Translating gives CASYHSGTSTDTQYF.

The rearrangement uses TRBV5-1 and TRBJ2-5, with D possibly matching TRBD1 (6 bases). CDR1 SGHRS and CDR2 YFSETQ come from the germline V gene. V shed 0 bases and J shed 2 bases, with 11 bases lying between them. The CDR3 totals 15 residues. Here the CDR3 reads CASSLAQGKQETQYF. The CDR3 region has the DNA TGCGCCAGCAGCTTGGCACAGGGTAAACAAGAGACCCAGTACTTC.

The chain employs TRBV6-5 and TRBJ1-2; 9 positions agree with TRBD1. Germline-derived CDR1 and CDR2 are MNHEY and SVGAGI. The V and J ends lost 5 bases and 7 bases, in that order; junction bases with no gene match: 11. This CDR3 is built from 15 residues. This chain's CDR3 is CASSPTTGGFGGYTF. The CDR3 coding sequence is TGTGCCAGCAGTCCAACGACAGGGGGGTTCGGTGGCTACACCTTC.

The chain couples TRBV5-6 to TRBJ1-2; D not certain. There are 14 residues in the CDR3. CDR1 is SGHDT, CDR2 YYEEEE, per germline. V lost 0 bases to trimming and J lost 7 bases, with 13 bases between them. CDR3 in DNA: TGTGCCAGCAGCTTGGGCAGGCATAGGAGTGGCTACACCTTC. Its translation is CASSLGRHRSGYTF.

This clone was observed a single time. The chain carries TRBV10-3 and TRBJ1-2, with a tentative D call TRBD1 (6 bases). With 3 bases removed from V and 2 bases from J, the gap between germline ends came to 13 bases. The CDR3 has 15 amino acids. Germline assignment: CDR1 ENHRY and CDR2 SYGVKD. In DNA form, the CDR3 reads TGTGCCATCAGTGACAAGGATGGACAGAACTATGGCTACACCTTC. This encodes CAISDKDGQNYGYTF.

The chain is built from TRBV27 and TRBJ2-7, with 10 bases lining up with TRBD1. Trimming at V came to 2 bases and at J to 2 bases, leaving 3 bases not matched to a gene. There are 15 residues in the CDR3. CDR1 MNHEY and CDR2 SMNVEV come from the germline V gene (reference sequence). The CDR3 nucleotides read TGTGCCAGCAGTTTACTCGGACAGGGGGCCTACGAGCAGTACTTC. Its translation is CASSLLGQGAYEQYF.

The chain joins TRBV9 to TRBJ2-2; a possible D gene is TRBD1 (6 bases). Trimming removed 0 bases at V and 3 bases at J, with 18 bases between. Per the germline V gene, CDR1 is SGDLS and CDR2 is YYNGEE. The length of the CDR3 is 18 residues. CDR3 in DNA: TGTGCCAGCAGCGTAGATAGCAGGGGCGCGTGGGACACCGGGGAGCTGTTTTTT. Encoded protein: CASSVDSRGAWDTGELFF.

This chain links TRBV11-1 with TRBJ2-2, with 8 positions matching TRBD1. This CDR3 has 17 amino acids. V dropped 2 bases and J dropped 5; count of bases not matched to a gene: 10. CDR1 and CDR2 (germline): SGHAT, FQDESV (reference sequence). CDR3 loop: CASSLMGGQGRTGELFF. In nucleotides, the CDR3 is TGTGCCAGCAGCTTAATGGGAGGACAGGGAAGGACCGGGGAGCTGTTTTTT.

The V and J genes are TRBV15 and TRBJ1-3, with 7 bases matching TRBD1. V lost 1 base, J lost 2 bases, and 5 bases stayed unmatched. This CDR3 is built from 16 residues. Germline-derived CDR1 and CDR2 are LNHNV and YYDKDF (reference sequence). The CDR3 DNA follows: TGTGCCACCAGCAGAGTTTGGCAGGGGGCTGGAAACACCATATATTTT. Translating it yields CATSRVWQGAGNTIYF.

This clone has a single count. The genes are TRBV2 and TRBJ1-1; D not certain. Germline V gene lookup returns CDR1 SNHLY and CDR2 FYNNEI. The V end was cut by 0 bases, the J end by 4 bases, with 9 bases between. This CDR3 has 14 amino acids. The CDR3 bases are TGTGCCAGCAGTGAAGCGGGCCCGCCCACTGAAGCTTTCTTT. It specifies CASSEAGPPTEAFF. Combining the CDR3 with reference TRBV2 and TRBJ1-1 gives the whole variable domain EPEVTQTPSHQVTQMGQEVILRCVPISNHLYFYWYRQILGQKVEFLVSFYNNEISEKSEIFDDQFSVERPDGSNFTLKIRSTKLEDSAMYFCASSEAGPPTEAFFGQGTRLTVV.

The chain links TRBV5-4 to TRBJ2-7; D ambiguous. CDR3 length: 12 residues. The germline V gene has CDR1 SGHNT and CDR2 YYREEE (reference sequence). V lost 4 bases to trimming and J lost 5 bases, with 10 bases between them. CDR3 in amino acids: CASSRPGDEQYF. For the CDR3, the DNA is TGTGCCAGCAGCCGACCTGGCGACGAGCAGTACTTC.

The V and J genes are TRBV2 and TRBJ1-1; D is possibly TRBD1 (5 bases). The CDR3 consists of 13 residues. V lost 11 bases and J lost 4, with 17 bases in between. CDR1 is SNHLY and CDR2 is FYNNEI in the germline V gene. The chain's CDR3 is CAGGTDGPTEAFF. Here the CDR3 DNA reads TGTGCCGGCGGGACGGACGGGCCCACTGAAGCTTTCTTT.

This chain uses TRBV6-1 with TRBJ1-1; 8 bases agree with TRBD1. Per germline, CDR1 MNHNS and CDR2 SASEGT. J gave up 1 base and V 6 bases, and 7 bases lay outside the gene matches. The CDR3 runs to 15 residues. In DNA form, the CDR3 reads TGTGCCAGCAGCTCGGCCGGGACAGGGAACACTGAAGCTTTCTTT. The encoded protein is CASSSAGTGNTEAFF.

J is TRBJ2-5 and V is TRBV7-2; D gene uncertain. The V gene's germline CDR1 is SGHTA and CDR2 FQGNSA. V gave up 3 bases and J gave up 5 bases, with 10 bases separating them. This CDR3 spans 13 amino acids. CDR3 DNA: TGTGCCAGCAGCTTCGGCCTCGGGGAGACCCAGTACTTC. This translates into CASSFGLGETQYF.